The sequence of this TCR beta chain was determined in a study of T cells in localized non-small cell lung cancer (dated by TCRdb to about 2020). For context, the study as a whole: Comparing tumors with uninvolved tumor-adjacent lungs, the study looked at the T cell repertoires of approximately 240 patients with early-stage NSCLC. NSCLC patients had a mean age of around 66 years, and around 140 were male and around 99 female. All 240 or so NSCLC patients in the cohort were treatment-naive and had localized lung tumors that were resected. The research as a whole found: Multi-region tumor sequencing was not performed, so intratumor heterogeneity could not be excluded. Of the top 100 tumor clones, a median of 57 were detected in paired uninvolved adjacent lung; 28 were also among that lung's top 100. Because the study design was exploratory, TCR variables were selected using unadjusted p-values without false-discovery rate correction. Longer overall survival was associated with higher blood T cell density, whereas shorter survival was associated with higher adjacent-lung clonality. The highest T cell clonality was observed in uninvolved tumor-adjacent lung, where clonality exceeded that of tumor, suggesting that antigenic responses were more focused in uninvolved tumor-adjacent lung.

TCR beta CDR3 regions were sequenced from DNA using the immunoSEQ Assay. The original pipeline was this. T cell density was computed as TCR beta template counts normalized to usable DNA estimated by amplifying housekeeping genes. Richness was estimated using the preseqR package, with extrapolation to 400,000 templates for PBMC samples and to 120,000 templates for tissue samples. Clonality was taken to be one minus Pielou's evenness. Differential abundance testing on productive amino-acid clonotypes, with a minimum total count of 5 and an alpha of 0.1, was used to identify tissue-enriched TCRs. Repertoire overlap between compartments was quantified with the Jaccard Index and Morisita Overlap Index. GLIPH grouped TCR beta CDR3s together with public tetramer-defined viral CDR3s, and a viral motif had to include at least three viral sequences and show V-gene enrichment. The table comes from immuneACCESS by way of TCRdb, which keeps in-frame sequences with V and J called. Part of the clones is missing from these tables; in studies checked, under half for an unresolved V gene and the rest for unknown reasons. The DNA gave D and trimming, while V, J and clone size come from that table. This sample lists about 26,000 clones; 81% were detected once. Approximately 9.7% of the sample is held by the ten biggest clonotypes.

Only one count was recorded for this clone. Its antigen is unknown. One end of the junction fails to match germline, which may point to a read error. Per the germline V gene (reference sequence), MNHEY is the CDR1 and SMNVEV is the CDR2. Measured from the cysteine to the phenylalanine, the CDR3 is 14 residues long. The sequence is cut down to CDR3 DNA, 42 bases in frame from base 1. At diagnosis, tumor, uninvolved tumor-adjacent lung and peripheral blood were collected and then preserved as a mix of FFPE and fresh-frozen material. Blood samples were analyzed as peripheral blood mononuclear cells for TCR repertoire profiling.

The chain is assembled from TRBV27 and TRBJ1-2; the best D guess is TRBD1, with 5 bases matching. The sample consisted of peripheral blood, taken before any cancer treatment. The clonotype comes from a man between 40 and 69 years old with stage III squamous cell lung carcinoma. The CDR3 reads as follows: CATSRGGGNYGYTF. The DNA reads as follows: TGTGCCACCAGTCGGGGGGGTGGTAACTATGGCTACACCTTC.